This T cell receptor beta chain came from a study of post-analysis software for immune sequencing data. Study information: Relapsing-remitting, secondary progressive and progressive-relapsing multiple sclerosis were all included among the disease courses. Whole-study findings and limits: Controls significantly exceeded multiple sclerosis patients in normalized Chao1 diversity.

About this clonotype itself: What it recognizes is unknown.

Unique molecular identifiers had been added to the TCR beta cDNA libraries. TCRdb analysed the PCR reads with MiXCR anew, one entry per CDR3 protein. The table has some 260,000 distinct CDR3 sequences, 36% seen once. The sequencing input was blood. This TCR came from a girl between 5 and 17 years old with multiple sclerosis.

The CDR3 coding sequence is TGCAGCGTCCAGACAAGCAACTATGGCTACACCTTC. Protein product: CSVQTSNYGYTF. The chain carries TRBV29-1 and TRBJ1-2, with D unresolved. Trimming removed 6 bases at V and 2 bases at J, with 10 bases between. CDR1 is SQVTM, CDR2 ANQGSEA, per germline. The CDR3 runs to 12 residues.